Listed here are 21 T cell receptor beta chains from one sample, sequenced in a study of early T cells in non-severe SARS-CoV-2 infection. Via MiXCR, TCRdb re-called the 5' RACE reads, giving one row per CDR3 protein. Among 85,000 to 95,000 distinct CDR3 sequences listed, over 15% were seen once. The input for sequencing was whole blood, taken at baseline. The receptor set was obtained from an adult who was a healthcare worker with PCR-confirmed SARS-CoV-2 infection or an uninfected control (not recorded which).

The chain combines TRBV20-1 with TRBJ2-7; 11 bases agree with TRBD2. The CDR3 runs to 14 residues. Germline V gene data show CDR1 as DFQATT and CDR2 as SNEGSKA (reference sequence). The V gene end was trimmed by 5 bases and the J gene end by 4 bases; junction bases not matched to a gene: 7. In nucleotides, the CDR3 is TGCAGTGCTTTAACTAGCGGGAGTTATTACGAGCAGTACTTC. Protein: CSALTSGSYYEQYF.

The CDR3 reads CASRSSGGSSYEQYF. DNA for the CDR3: TGTGCCAGCAGATCTAGCGGGGGTAGCTCCTACGAGCAGTACTTC. The rearrangement links TRBV12-3 or TRBV12-4 to TRBJ2-7; 10 bases are a match to TRBD2. The CDR3 covers 15 residues. V lost 6 bases to trimming and J lost 0 bases; unmatched junction nucleotides: 5.

This clonotype was found a few times. The chain recombines TRBV20-1 with TRBJ2-5, with 7 nucleotides matching TRBD2. Trimming cost V 5 bases and J 0 bases; bases outside gene matches: 6. Germline CDR1 and CDR2: DFQATT and SNEGSKA (reference sequence). This CDR3 has 14 residues. CDR3 sequence (DNA): TGCAGTGCTTCCCCCGGGGGGTACCAAGAGACCCAGTACTTC. Amino acids: CSASPGGYQETQYF.

The chain links TRBV10-2 to TRBJ1-5, with no clear D. The CDR3 extends over 14 amino acids. Germline loops: CDR1 WSHSY, CDR2 SAAADI. The V gene lost 0 bases and the J gene lost 3 bases, with 6 bases spanning the gap. CDR3 nucleotide sequence: TGCGCCAGCAGTGAGTCGAGTTTCAATCAGCCCCAGCATTTT. Translating it yields CASSESSFNQPQHF.

This clonotype appeared many times. At one end, the junction sequence differs from germline, possibly due to a read error. CDR3 protein: CASSPGQSYEQYF. The CDR3 coding sequence is TGCGCCAGCAGCCCGGGACAGTCCTACGAGCAGTACTTC. V gene TRBV28 combines with J gene TRBJ2-7; 7 bases agree with TRBD1. The germline gives CDR1 MDHEN, CDR2 SYDVKM. This CDR3 is 13 amino acids long.

The CDR3 sequence: CASSLVGTGGSPLHF. DNA of the CDR3: TGTGCCAGCAGCTTAGTCGGGACAGGGGGCTCACCCCTCCACTTT. The rearrangement links TRBV11-2 to TRBJ1-6; TRBD1 aligns across 12 bases. Unmatched junction bases numbered 2, after V lost 1 base and J lost 10 bases. CDR3 length: 15 amino acids. The germline gives CDR1 SGHAT, CDR2 FQNNGV.

This clonotype was seen a handful of times. The V call is TRBV5-1, the J call TRBJ2-2; D unclear. V lost 0 bases and J lost 6, with 6 bases in between. Germline CDR1 is SGHRS and CDR2 is YFSETQ. The CDR3 runs 13 residues. CDR3 in DNA: TGCGCCAGCAGCTTGGAGGCCCCCGGGGAGCTGTTTTTT. It translates to CASSLEAPGELFF.

This clonotype turned up a few times. V and J are TRBV3-1 and TRBJ1-3; D possibly corresponds to TRBD1 (5 bases). V gave up 5 bases and J gave up 3 bases, with 17 bases separating them. The germline V gene encodes CDR1 LGHDT and CDR2 YNNKEL (reference sequence). The CDR3 has 16 amino acids. CDR3 nucleotides: TGTGCCAGCAGCTTCCGGTCAGGGAGGGATGGAAACACCATATATTTT. It encodes CASSFRSGRDGNTIYF.

The chain is built from TRBV7-9 and TRBJ1-1; D ambiguous. V lost 0 bases and J lost 5, with 7 bases in between. Per the germline V gene, CDR1 is SEHNR and CDR2 is FQNEAQ (reference sequence). The CDR3 consists of 13 residues. CDR3 sequence: CASSLAPGTEAFF. In DNA, the CDR3 is TGTGCCAGCAGCTTAGCCCCTGGAACTGAAGCTTTCTTT.

This clonotype was seen repeatedly, ten times or more. The rearrangement links TRBV28 to TRBJ2-7, with 8 bases aligning to TRBD1. The CDR3 consists of 18 residues. In germline, CDR1 is MDHEN, CDR2 SYDVKM. Germline trimming cut 4 bases from V and 6 bases from J; bases unmatched to any gene: 20. The CDR3 spells CASSSPQPRGRTPGEQYF. CDR3 bases: TGTGCCAGCAGTTCTCCGCAACCCAGGGGGCGGACGCCTGGCGAGCAGTACTTC.

The rearrangement uses TRBV2 and TRBJ2-7; 9 bases are a match to TRBD2. Germline CDR1 SNHLY, CDR2 FYNNEI. With 7 bases clipped from V and 5 bases from J, the junction kept 18 bases outside the gene matches. CDR3 length equals 17 residues. CDR3 in amino acids: CASTPDIAGVVRDEQYF. The CDR3 nucleotides are TGTGCCAGCACCCCTGATATAGCGGGAGTTGTTCGAGACGAGCAGTACTTC.

This clonotype was detected many times. The chain employs TRBV7-9 and TRBJ2-7; 11 bases agree with TRBD2. The CDR3 covers 16 residues. The trim removed 2 bases at V and 2 bases at J, leaving 5 bases unmatched. The germline V gene has CDR1 SEHNR and CDR2 FQNEAQ (reference sequence). CDR3 sequence reads: CASSLFRLAGTYEQYF. CDR3 nucleotides: TGTGCCAGCAGCTTATTTCGACTAGCGGGGACCTACGAGCAGTACTTC.

V is TRBV7-9 and J is TRBJ2-3, with no clear D. The V end was cut by 11 bases, the J end by 6 bases, with 9 bases between. Looked up from germline, CDR1 is SEHNR and CDR2 is FQNEAQ (reference sequence). The CDR3 is 10 amino acids. CDR3 in DNA: TGTGCCCTAGATGGCGATACGCAGTATTTT. Its protein is CALDGDTQYF. Full variable domain (remainder filled in from reference TRBV7-9 and TRBJ2-3): DTGVSQNPRHKITKRGQNVTFRCDPISEHNRLYWYRQTLGQGPEFLTYFQNEAQLEKSRLLSDRFSAERPKGSFSTLEIQRTEQGDSAMYLCALDGDTQYFGPGTRLTVL.

This clonotype was recorded at least ten times. V and J are TRBV9 and TRBJ2-1; 8 positions match TRBD2. The CDR3 consists of 13 residues. Per the germline V gene, CDR1 is SGDLS and CDR2 is YYNGEE. V lost 4 bases and J lost 9; bases outside the gene matches: 6. The CDR3 spells CASSIGGRSEQFF. The CDR3 DNA sequence: TGTGCCAGCAGCATCGGCGGGAGGAGTGAGCAGTTCTTC.

This clonotype was seen repeatedly, ten times or more. The chain recombines TRBV6-2 or TRBV6-3 with TRBJ2-3, with D maybe TRBD2 (6 bases). Germline V CDR1 and CDR2: MNHEY, SVGEGT. This CDR3 is 14 amino acids long. Trimming pared 2 bases from V and 1 base from J, leaving 7 bases between. The CDR3 DNA sequence: TGTGCCAGCAGTTACGCTAGCGGCACAGATACGCAGTATTTT. It yields the protein CASSYASGTDTQYF.

This clonotype was found a few times. This chain joins TRBV10-2 and TRBJ2-7; 7 positions agree with TRBD1. CDR1 WSHSY and CDR2 SAAADI come from the germline V gene. The V gene end was trimmed by 3 bases and the J gene end by 4 bases; junction bases not matched to a gene: 9. The CDR3 sequence is 15 residues long. For the CDR3, the DNA is TGCGCCAGCAGTGATAGTACAGGGGCCTCATACGAGCAGTACTTC. Residues: CASSDSTGASYEQYF.

This clonotype was counted many times. This rearrangement joins TRBV18 to TRBJ2-7, with D possibly TRBD2 on 6 matching bases. With 4 bases removed from V and 3 bases from J, the gap between germline ends came to 13 bases. The germline gives CDR1 KGHSH, CDR2 LQKENI. This CDR3 is 14 amino acids long. CDR3 bases: TGTGCCAGCTCACATCGGGAGTGGGGCTACGAGCAGTACTTC. Protein sequence: CASSHREWGYEQYF. The entire variable domain, with the rest obtained from reference TRBV18 and TRBJ2-7, is as follows: NAGVMQNPRHLVRRRGQEARLRCSPMKGHSHVYWYRQLPEEGLKFMVYLQKENIIDESGMPKERFSAEFPKEGPSILRIQQVVRGDSAAYFCASSHREWGYEQYFGPGTRLTVT.

This clonotype was detected only a few times. The gene calls are TRBV24-1 and TRBJ1-1; 9 bases are shared with TRBD1. CDR1 and CDR2 from the germline V gene are KGHDR and SFDVKD. Unmatched junction bases numbered 3, after V lost 7 bases and J lost 4 bases. The CDR3 spans 13 residues. CDR3 DNA: TGTGCCACCAGGATGACAGGGGGCACTGAAGCTTTCTTT. It encodes CATRMTGGTEAFF.

This clonotype was observed a few times. V and J are TRBV15 and TRBJ2-7, with D unclear. The CDR3 runs to 14 residues. Trimming took off 0 bases at V and 7 bases at J, with 13 bases between the two ends. Germline V gene data show CDR1 as LNHNV and CDR2 as YYDKDF (reference sequence). CDR3 DNA: TGTGCCACCAGCAGAGATAGGGCTTCGGGTGAGCAGTACTTC. Its translation is CATSRDRASGEQYF. Complete variable domain (other parts from reference TRBV15 and TRBJ2-7): DAMVIQNPRYQVTQFGKPVTLSCSQTLNHNVMYWYQQKSSQAPKLLFHYYDKDFNNEADTPDNFQSRRPNTSFCFLDIRSPGLGDTAMYLCATSRDRASGEQYFGPGTRLTVT.

Many counts were recorded for this clonotype. The chain links TRBV4-1 to TRBJ2-7; D remains unclear. Trimming cost V 0 bases and J 3 bases, with 6 bases left between them. The CDR3 is 13 residues long. Germline assignment: CDR1 MGHRA and CDR2 YSYEKL. The CDR3 sequence is CASSQDMGYEQYF. The CDR3 DNA reads TGCGCCAGCAGCCAAGATATGGGCTACGAGCAGTACTTC.

The sample holds a few counts of this clonotype. The rearrangement uses TRBV5-1 and TRBJ2-3; D ambiguous. The V gene's germline CDR1 is SGHRS and CDR2 YFSETQ. This CDR3 comprises 14 residues. V gave up 2 bases and J gave up 0 bases, with 7 bases separating them. The DNA of the CDR3 is TGCGCCAGCAGCTTTAGCCTAAGCACAGATACGCAGTATTTT. Translating gives CASSFSLSTDTQYF.